The clone carrying this T cell receptor (beta chain) was counted many times. What it binds is unknown. To make TCR beta libraries, researchers used iRepertoire HTBI primers and Arm-PCR of CDR3 regions. From the multiplex PCR reads, TCRdb called clonotypes with MiXCR, one entry per CDR3 protein. The table includes some 250,000 distinct CDR3 sequences, under 20% detected once. These data originate in a study of regulatory T cells in long-lasting Graves disease. Points from the study as a whole: Favored gene segments in persistent disease were TRBV28, TRBJ1-2 and TRBJ2-5. For persistent Graves' patients, TCR diversity was lower than for newly diagnosed ones.

Time point specified: newly diagnosed GD, antithyroid drugs for less than 3 months. Following extraction of RNA from PBMCs, that RNA was used to make the TCR library. In each case, Graves' disease was diagnosed per American Thyroid Association guidelines. The CDR3 runs to 14 residues. Germline CDR1 and CDR2: SGHRS and YFSETQ. V dropped 9 bases and J dropped 0; count of bases not matched to a gene: 5. Another study also made use of these data, one on T cells in Graves' hyperthyroidism and ophthalmopathy.

The chain carries TRBV5-1 and TRBJ2-3; 9 bases map to TRBD2. This clonotype was obtained from a young woman with Graves disease. Sample: peripheral blood mononuclear cells (PBMCs), taken at new diagnosis, from a patient treated with antithyroid drugs. CDR3 coding DNA: TGCGCCACCGCTAGCGGGACCAGCACAGATACGCAGTATTTT. It specifies CATASGTSTDTQYF.